The T cell receptor beta chain described here comes from a study of blood T cell repertoires in COVID-19. Study information: T cells, B-cell-depleted T cells, or PBMCs provided the cDNA or gDNA that served as material.

Membership in each cohort depended on participant-reported clinical history. In the study's own analysis: Scientists estimated how many nucleated cells there were by amplifying reference gene primers. Sequenced by immunoSEQ multiplex PCR; TCRdb stores in-frame clones only, minus some. For V, J and clone size, that table is used; D and trimming come from the DNA. This sample has approximately 300,000 clones; 92% occur once, and the top ten carry about a fifth. The CDR3 extends over 14 amino acids. The V gene lost 3 bases and the J gene lost 0 bases, with 9 bases spanning the gap. Per germline, CDR1 SNHLY and CDR2 FYNNEI.

The source is a woman younger than 45 who had recovered from COVID-19. The sample comprised PBMCs or T cells enriched from blood (not recorded which). V gene TRBV2 combines with J gene TRBJ2-7, with D maybe TRBD2 (6 bases). CDR3 sequence reads: CASSDRGSSYEQYF. The DNA for the CDR3 is TGTGCCAGCAGTGATCGGGGGAGCTCCTACGAGCAGTACTTC.